This T cell receptor (beta chain) was recovered during a study of cytomegalovirus exposure and HLA in healthy donors. Study overall: There were 350 to 450 genotyped donors. Of these, roughly 80% fell in the genetic ancestry cluster associated with self-reported Caucasian donors.

Points from the study as a whole: Excluded were some V segments that proved indistinguishable, including TRBV6-2 and TRBV6-3. Overall, 164 TCR beta chains were annotated as cytomegalovirus-associated. Presence/absence analyses assumed roughly uniform sequencing depth across donors, which may not hold.

The CDR3 runs to 18 residues. Germline CDR1 is SGHVS and CDR2 is FNYEAQ. After removal of 0 bases from V and 2 bases from J, the junction contained 8 bases not matched to a gene. This clone was found many times. Its cognate antigen is unknown. PCR employed 60 Vbeta and 13 Jbeta primers. Repertoires were generated with immunoSEQ multiplex PCR, while TCRdb's copy carries only in-frame clones and drops some. Among about 98,000 clones listed, less than 85% were seen once. The sequenced material came from PBMCs. The source of this sequence is a male donor in good health and CMV-seronegative. The chain employs TRBV7-6 and TRBJ2-3, with 10 nucleotides matching TRBD2. The CDR3 nucleotides are TGTGCCAGCAGCTTAGCAGCCGCACTAGCGGGGAACACAGATACGCAGTATTTT. This codes for CASSLAAALAGNTDTQYF.